The 22 T cell receptor beta chains in this list originate from one sample, sequenced in a study of tumor and adjacent non-tumor tissue in lung cancer. RNA was extracted from bulk tissue without any cell sorting. The normal lung tissue was taken more than 3 cm from the tumor edge. TCRbeta libraries were built with three rounds of nested PCR, modified from ARM-PCR. TCRdb reprocessed the multiplex PCR reads via MiXCR and lists one record per CDR3 protein. The data show 85,000 or so distinct CDR3 sequences, more than 75% seen once. Sequenced sample: distant non-tumor lung tissue. Receptors originate from a woman in her forties or fifties with non-small cell lung cancer.

Details on this clonotype: The CDR3 does not end in the conserved phenylalanine or tryptophan, so this is likely a read error. Because the CDR3's place on the DNA is in doubt, the DNA is left out and the CDR3 is given as listed by TCRdb. The V and J genes are TRBV29-1 and TRBJ2-1; the DNA was not compared with TRBD1, the D call given in the table. Both ends counted, the CDR3 spans 13 residues. CDR1 is SQVTM, CDR2 ANQGSEA, per germline. The CDR3 sequence: CSVPRATNNELFS.

In regard to this clonotype: At one end, the junction sequence differs from germline, possibly due to a read error. The chain employs TRBV2 and TRBJ2-7; D gene ambiguous. Germline lookup yields CDR1 SNHLY and CDR2 FYNNEI. The length of the CDR3 is 13 residues. CDR3 nucleotide sequence: TGTGCCAGCAGCGTTGACATCAACCCCGAGCAGTACTTT. This encodes CASSVDINPEQYF.

This clonotype was seen repeatedly, ten times or more. The V call is TRBV20-1, the J call TRBJ2-2, with D perhaps assigned TRBD1 or TRBD2 (5 bases each). V was clipped by 6 bases and J by 1 base, with 9 bases between them. CDR3 size: 13 residues. CDR1 is DFQATT and CDR2 is SNEGSKA in the germline V gene (reference sequence). The CDR3 reads CSAPGRNTGELFF. CDR3 sequence (DNA): TGCAGTGCCCCGGGACGGAACACCGGGGAGCTGTTTTTT.

This clonotype has a count of ten or more. V and J are TRBV12-3 or TRBV12-4 and TRBJ2-2; possible D gene TRBD2, 5 bases. This CDR3 is built from 14 residues. Between the trimmed V and J ends, which lost 0 bases and 5 bases, there was a span of 7 bases. The CDR3 DNA reads TGTGCCAGCAGTTTAGCGGGAGAGACCGGGGAGCTGTTTTTT. The encoded protein is CASSLAGETGELFF.

This clonotype showed up just once. At one boundary the junction diverges from the germline segment, which might be a read error. This chain links TRBV5-4 with TRBJ2-3; no clear D. This CDR3 spans 12 amino acids. The germline CDR1 and CDR2 sequences are SGHNT and YYREEE (reference sequence). CDR3 amino acids: CASSSITDTHYF. CDR3 coding DNA: TGTGCCAGCAGCTCTATCACAGATACGCACTATTTT.

A note on this clonotype: This is likely a read error, given that the CDR3 carries no conserved phenylalanine or tryptophan at its end. The rearrangement links TRBV6-5 to TRBJ1-1; 7 bases are shared with TRBD1. The CDR3 consists of 13 residues. In germline, CDR1 is MNHEY, CDR2 SVGAGI. The CDR3 DNA is TGTGCCAGCATTAAGACAGGGAACACCGAAGCTTTCCTT. Encoded protein: CASIKTGNTEAFL.

As regards this clonotype: Just one base apart from a much larger clone, this may be a read error. The chain combines TRBV29-1 with TRBJ2-3, with no clear D. The CDR3 totals 13 residues. Germline V gene data show CDR1 as SQVTM and CDR2 as ANQGSEA. DNA for the CDR3: TGCAGCTTGCGGACGGGCACCACAGATGCGCAGTATTTT. It encodes CSLRTGTTDAQYF.

In the case of this clonotype: The germline gene is not matched at one end of the junction; a read error may be the cause. The V call is TRBV10-2, the J call TRBJ2-7; 8 nucleotides line up with TRBD2. The length of the CDR3 is 13 residues. The germline V gene has CDR1 WSHSY and CDR2 SAAADI. CDR3 in amino acids: CADTSGSSYERYF. The CDR3 DNA is TGCGCCGACACTAGCGGTAGTTCCTACGAGCGGTACTTC.

The chain uses TRBV6-2 or TRBV6-3 and TRBJ2-5; D tentatively fits TRBD1 or TRBD2 (5 bases each). V lost 6 bases, J lost 6 bases, and 20 bases lay in between. The length of the CDR3 is 15 residues. Germline values: CDR1 MNHEY, CDR2 SVGEGT. The CDR3 DNA reads as TGTGCCAGCAGCTGCTCCGTAGCGCCAGGGAAGACCCAGTACTTC. Translating it yields CASSCSVAPGKTQYF.

This clonotype was seen only a few times. The junction and the germline gene differ at one end; a read error may be behind it. The rearrangement links TRBV5-1 to TRBJ2-4; 9 bases agree with TRBD1. There are 15 residues in the CDR3. The germline CDR1 and CDR2 sequences are SGHRS and YFSETQ. In DNA, the CDR3 is TGCGCCGGCAGGTTCCGGGACAGGGAGGCGGACACTCAGTACTTC. Protein product: CAGRFRDREADTQYF.

As concerns this clonotype: A much bigger clone sits one base away, suggesting this may be a read error. This chain uses TRBV5-5 with TRBJ1-2; 9 bases map to TRBD1. Per germline, CDR1 SGHKS and CDR2 YYEKEE (reference sequence). V dropped 6 bases and J dropped 7; count of bases not matched to a gene: 13. CDR3 length: 15 residues. DNA of the CDR3: TGTGCCAGCACCTCCACCTCGGGACAGGGACGTGGCTACACCTTC. Translated, it gives CASTSTSGQGRGYTF.

Of note for this clonotype: Just one base apart from a much larger clone, this may be a read error. V usage is TRBV20-1 and J usage is TRBJ2-1; unclear D gene. This CDR3 has 13 amino acids. The V gene's germline CDR1 is DFQATT and CDR2 SNEGSKA (reference sequence). Trimming removed 6 bases from V and 8 bases from J, with 17 bases in between. In DNA form, the CDR3 reads TGCAGTGCGTCGCGCCCCTTGGGCGATGAGCAGTTCTTC. It specifies CSASRPLGDEQFF.

As regards this clonotype: One junction end disagrees with the germline gene, perhaps due to a read error. The chain couples TRBV29-1 to TRBJ2-3; D gene ambiguous. Germline loops: CDR1 SQVTM, CDR2 ANQGSEA. The CDR3 extends over 13 amino acids. CDR3 nucleotide sequence: TGCCGCATGCGGACGGGCACCACAGATAAGCAGTATTTT. Encoded protein: CRMRTGTTDKQYF.

On this clonotype: The junction shows a germline mismatch at one end, possibly a read error. This chain joins TRBV11-2 and TRBJ2-7, with D hard to call. Germline V CDR1 and CDR2: SGHAT, FQNNGV. The CDR3 has 12 amino acids. Here the CDR3 reads CASSLSSRELYF. The CDR3, as DNA: TGTGCCAGCAGCTTAAGCAGCAGAGAGCTGTACTTC.

In the case of this clonotype: One junction end does not reproduce the germline sequence, and a read error may be involved. The rearrangement joins TRBV12-3 or TRBV12-4 to TRBJ2-1; possibly TRBD1 or TRBD2 for D (5 bases each). The CDR3 covers 15 residues. As DNA, the CDR3 is TGTACCAGCAGTGCCGGGACCAGCGGTTACAATGAGCAGATCTTC. Translating gives CTSSAGTSGYNEQIF.

In regard to this clonotype: The CDR3 end shows no conserved phenylalanine or tryptophan, and so a read error is likely. This sequence joins TRBV11-1 and TRBJ1-2; weak D call: TRBD1 (5 bases). Trimming took off 7 bases at V and 3 bases at J, with 15 bases between the two ends. Germline-derived CDR1 and CDR2 are SGHAT and FQDESV (reference sequence). CDR3 length: 14 amino acids. This CDR3 is CASTLTTDYYGYTI. The CDR3 bases are TGTGCCAGCACCTTGACGACAGACTACTATGGCTACACCATT.

The chain joins TRBV28 to TRBJ2-5, with TRBD1 matching 7 bases. From germline, CDR1 is MDHEN and CDR2 SYDVKM. V was pared by 4 bases and J by 7 bases, with 9 bases of the junction left unmatched. There are 14 residues in the CDR3. CDR3 sequence reads: CASSSGRGRVTQYF. The CDR3 coding sequence is TGTGCCAGCAGTTCGGGTAGGGGGCGAGTGACCCAGTACTTC. The variable domain in full, completed from reference TRBV28 and TRBJ2-5, reads DVKVTQSSRYLVKRTGEKVFLECVQDMDHENMFWYRQDPGLGLRLIYFSYDVKMKEKGDIPEGYSVSREKKERFSLILESASTNQTSMYLCASSSGRGRVTQYFGPGTRLLVL.

A word on this clonotype: A read error may be the cause here, since a much bigger clone is one base away. The chain employs TRBV20-1 and TRBJ2-3; 8 nucleotides line up with TRBD2. The junction had 7 bases not matched to a gene; V was cut back by 5 bases and J by 3 bases. This CDR3 spans 14 amino acids. Germline V gives CDR1 DFQATT, CDR2 SNEGSKA (reference sequence). The CDR3 bases are TGCAGTGCTGGTAGCGGGATCAGGACAGATACGCAGTATTTT. Encoded protein: CSAGSGIRTDTQYF.

This clonotype showed up just once. This may be a read error, as it is one base from a much larger clone. The chain is built from TRBV28 and TRBJ2-1, with 8 bases lining up with TRBD2. This CDR3 region has 15 residues. Germline CDR1 and CDR2: MDHEN and SYDVKM. V shed 3 bases, J shed 0 bases, and the junction held 1 base outside the gene matches. The CDR3 is CASSFGRASYNEQFF. The CDR3 coding sequence is TGTGCCAGCAGTTTCGGGAGGGCCTCCTACAATGAGCAGTTCTTC.

This chain links TRBV5-1 with TRBJ2-2; D tentatively fits TRBD1 or TRBD2 (5 bases each). The germline gives CDR1 SGHRS, CDR2 YFSETQ. V dropped 0 bases and J dropped 5 bases, with 17 bases sitting between them. The CDR3 has 17 amino acids. CDR3 region: CASSLESRDHGTGELFF. CDR3 sequence (DNA): TGCGCCAGCAGCTTGGAGTCCAGGGACCACGGGACCGGGGAGCTGTTTTTT. The full variable domain, rest sourced from reference TRBV5-1 and TRBJ2-2, is KAGVTQTPRYLIKTRGQQVTLSCSPISGHRSVSWYQQTPGQGLQFLFEYFSETQRNKGNFPGRFSGRQFSNSRSEMNVSTLELGDSALYLCASSLESRDHGTGELFFGEGSRLTVL.

J is TRBJ2-2 and V is TRBV12-3 or TRBV12-4; the D is unclear. This CDR3 spans 15 amino acids. Trimming removed 4 bases from V and 8 bases from J, with 17 bases in between. The CDR3 DNA reads as TGTGCCAGCAGTTCGCAAATGCTAGGTAGGGGGGAGCTGTTTTTT. It is translated as CASSSQMLGRGELFF.

On this clonotype: A junction boundary mismatches the germline segment, possibly from a read error. The rearrangement uses TRBV6-1 and TRBJ1-5; D may be TRBD1 (6 bases). This CDR3 has 16 residues. Looked up from germline, CDR1 is MNHNS and CDR2 is SASEGT. CDR3 DNA: TGTGCCTGCAGCTACCGGAACAGGGCTAGCAATCAGCCCCAGCATTTT. Its translation: CACSYRNRASNQPQHF.